This T cell receptor beta chain emerged from a study of CD8 T cells in ankylosing spondylitis. Study-level findings and limits: Seven or eight highly homologous variants made up a TCR beta motif, and this motif appeared characteristic of ankylosing spondylitis blood.

MiXCR, run by TCRdb on the 5' RACE reads, gives a single entry per CDR3 protein. The profile covers fewer than 400,000 distinct CDR3 sequences, with over 12% appearing a single time and roughly 0.99% taken by the ten largest. This clonotype has a handful of counts. The target antigen is unknown. The sequenced sample consisted of blood, either unsorted or a sorted T cell fraction (not recorded which). This TCR was sampled from a male donor with ankylosing spondylitis or in good health (not recorded which).

Written as DNA, the CDR3 is TGTGCCAGCAGCCAAGATTTAGCGGGGCCGACAGACAATGAGCAGTTCTTC. As protein: CASSQDLAGPTDNEQFF. The chain combines TRBV4-2 with TRBJ2-1; 8 positions agree with TRBD2. V lost 0 bases, J lost 5 bases, and 9 bases stayed unmatched. CDR1 is LGHNA and CDR2 is YNFKEQ in the germline V gene. The CDR3 extends over 17 amino acids.